This TCR beta chain originates from a study of control samples from healthy donors and cancer patients. The V end was cut by 4 bases, the J end by 4 bases, with 9 bases between. CDR3 length: 13 residues. Germline V lookup: CDR1 SGDLS, CDR2 YYNGEE. This clone has a single count. Sequencing used immunoSEQ multiplex PCR; TCRdb keeps in-frame clones, though not all of them. Here the sample spans some 150,000 clones, just under 95% being singletons. The chain is built from TRBV9 and TRBJ1-5; D unclear. This clonotype was obtained from a man aged 40-55 years in good health. Sequences were obtained from blood. As DNA, the CDR3 is TGTGCCAGCAGCTCCGGACTGAATCAGCCCCAGCATTTT. This encodes CASSSGLNQPQHF. The variable domain in full, completed from reference TRBV9 and TRBJ1-5, reads DSGVTQTPKHLITATGQRVTLRCSPRSGDLSVYWYQQSLDQGLQFLIQYYNGEERAKGNILERFSAQQFPDLHSELNLSSLELGDSALYFCASSSGLNQPQHFGDGTRLSIL.